Listed below are T cell receptor beta chains from one sample, sequenced in a study of human T cells and chemical hapten exposure. One entry per CDR3 protein, called by TCRdb with MiXCR from the RACE reads. The sample holds 150,000 to 200,000 distinct CDR3 sequences, around a quarter seen once. The sequenced sample was whole blood, obtained in connection with sensitization to the hapten diphenylcyclopropenone (DPC). These receptors all come from a woman aged 40 to 55 with alopecia areata. Some clones in this sample may be carry-over from other donors' samples. Both conserved end residues are part of each CDR3. D genes are given only for firm matches. The size entry is marked missing in some rows and otherwise reads once, few, many or a size class.

TRBD2	many	TRBJ2-2	TRBV4-1	CASSQGGLFTGELFF	TGCGCCAGCAGCCAAGGGGGACTATTTACCGGGGAGCTGTTTTTT
-	-	TRBJ2-3	TRBV7-2	CASSLRTFTDTQYF	TGTGCCAGCAGCTTACGGACTTTCACAGATACGCAGTATTTT
TRBD1	few	TRBJ1-4	TRBV10-3	CAISESRTGEGKLFF	TGTGCCATCAGTGAGTCTAGGACAGGGGAAGGAAAACTGTTTTTT
-	few	TRBJ1-5	TRBV20-1	CSAESDQPQHF	TGCAGTGCAGAGTCGGATCAGCCCCAGCATTTT
-	-	TRBJ2-7	TRBV6-2/TRBV6-3	CASIPRGRILGEQYF	TGTGCCAGCATCCCCCGGGGGCGGATTTTAGGGGAGCAGTACTTC
TRBD1	-	TRBJ1-1	TRBV6-5	CASSYAQGVGLTEAFF	TGTGCCAGCAGTTACGCCCAGGGGGTCGGGCTTACTGAAGCTTTCTTT
TRBD1	-	TRBJ2-5	TRBV20-1	CSATTDRVGETQYF	TGCAGTGCTACAACAGACAGGGTGGGCGAGACCCAGTACTTC
TRBD1	few	TRBJ2-4	TRBV4-2	CASSQELGRGPKGNIQYF	TGTGCCAGCAGCCAAGAACTTGGCAGGGGGCCCAAGGGAAACATTCAGTACTTC
TRBD2	-	TRBJ2-3	TRBV28	CASSFGTSTIDTQYF	TGTGCCAGCAGTTTCGGGACTAGCACCATAGATACGCAGTATTTT
-	many	TRBJ2-1	TRBV18	CASSLLAGTYNEQFF	TGTGCCAGCTCCCTTCTCGCGGGGACTTACAATGAGCAGTTCTTC
TRBD2	few	TRBJ2-7	TRBV6-5	CASSYTGGGSYEQYF	TGTGCCAGCAGTTACACCGGGGGGGGGTCCTACGAGCAGTACTTC
-	-	TRBJ2-5	TRBV7-2	CASSLQGGWLETQYF	TGTGCCAGCAGCTTACAAGGGGGTTGGTTAGAGACCCAGTACTTC
-	many	TRBJ1-1	TRBV4-1	CASSPLRDLAEAFF	TGCGCCAGCAGCCCCCTCCGGGACTTAGCTGAAGCTTTCTTT
-	few	TRBJ2-7	TRBV20-1	CSARDGQGVFNEQYF	TGCAGTGCTAGAGATGGGCAGGGAGTTTTCAACGAGCAGTACTTC
-	many	TRBJ2-7	TRBV6-2/TRBV6-3	CASSYSSYEQYF	TGTGCCAGCAGTTACTCCTCCTACGAGCAGTACTTC
TRBD2	-	TRBJ2-7	TRBV20-1	CSARDTGGGEQYF	TGCAGTGCTAGAGATACGGGAGGAGGCGAGCAGTACTTC
TRBD2	few	TRBJ2-7	TRBV6-2/TRBV6-3	CASRTTSAGFYEQYF	TGTGCCAGCAGAACAACTAGCGCCGGGTTCTACGAGCAGTACTTC
-	-	TRBJ2-6	TRBV9	CASSVLVRSSGANVLTF	TGTGCCAGCAGCGTACTTGTCCGTTCGTCTGGGGCCAACGTCCTGACTTTC
-	few	TRBJ2-7	TRBV4-3	CASSQERVSSYEQYF	TGCGCCAGCAGCCAAGAAAGGGTTAGCTCCTACGAGCAGTACTTC
-	few	TRBJ2-7	TRBV4-2	CASSQRPLANSYEQYF	TGTGCCAGCAGCCAGCGTCCCCTAGCGAACTCCTACGAGCAGTACTTC
-	few	TRBJ1-1	TRBV28	CASLGVAGSNTEAFF	TGTGCCAGCCTGGGGGTGGCGGGCTCAAACACTGAAGCTTTCTTT
TRBD1	few	TRBJ2-7	TRBV7-2	CASSLQGERYF	TGTGCCAGCAGCTTACAGGGGGAAAGGTACTTC
-	-	TRBJ2-7	TRBV7-2	CASSSGTQTYEQYF	TGTGCCAGCAGCTCCGGGACGCAAACCTACGAGCAGTACTTC
-	few	TRBJ1-5	TRBV20-1	CSAGVLEDQPQHF	TGCAGTGCTGGGGTACTTGAGGATCAGCCCCAGCATTTT
-	few	TRBJ1-2	TRBV7-2	CASSLEGFYGYTF	TGTGCCAGCAGCTTAGAAGGGTTCTATGGCTACACCTTC
TRBD1	-	TRBJ2-6	TRBV6-1	CASRARQGSGANVLTF	TGTGCCAGCAGAGCACGACAGGGATCCGGGGCCAACGTCCTGACTTTC
-	many	TRBJ1-4	TRBV20-1	CSAFLEQAATNEKLFF	TGCAGTGCCTTCCTCGAGCAGGCTGCAACTAATGAAAAACTGTTTTTT
-	few	TRBJ2-3	TRBV6-1	CASSERRAADTQYF	TGTGCCAGCAGTGAACGTCGGGCCGCAGATACGCAGTATTTT
-	few	TRBJ2-7	TRBV20-1	CSARTPTYEQYF	TGCAGTGCAAGGACTCCAACCTACGAGCAGTACTTC
-	many	TRBJ2-3	TRBV7-2	CASSFQLGNTDTQYF	TGTGCCAGCAGCTTCCAGCTAGGCAACACAGATACGCAGTATTTT
TRBD2	-	TRBJ2-5	TRBV5-4	CASSWGLAPETQYF	TGTGCCAGCAGCTGGGGACTAGCCCCTGAGACCCAGTACTTC
-	-	TRBJ1-5	TRBV28	CASRRQINQPQHF	TGTGCCAGCAGACGACAGATCAATCAGCCCCAGCATTTT
TRBD1	few	TRBJ1-5	TRBV29-1	CSVRQGSNQPQHF	TGCAGCGTTCGACAGGGAAGTAATCAGCCCCAGCATTTT
-	-	TRBJ2-5	TRBV6-5	CASSPQGLEETQYF	TGTGCCAGCAGTCCTCAGGGGTTAGAAGAGACCCAGTACTTC
-	few	TRBJ1-5	TRBV6-1	CASSGRDGSYSNQPQHF	TGTGCCAGCAGTGGCCGGGACGGAAGCTATAGCAATCAGCCCCAGCATTTT
-	-	TRBJ2-4	TRBV7-2	CASSQVGGIQYF	TGTGCCAGCAGCCAAGTGGGTGGCATTCAGTACTTC
TRBD1	few	TRBJ1-6	TRBV6-5	CASNTNRGSSYNSPLHF	TGTGCCAGCAATACTAACAGGGGGAGCTCCTATAATTCACCCCTCCACTTT
TRBD2	once	TRBJ2-3	TRBV20-1	CSATPTSGTSTDTQYF	TGCAGTGCTACCCCCACTAGCGGGACTAGCACAGATACGCAGTATTTT
-	few	TRBJ1-1	TRBV12-3/TRBV12-4	CASSLKGEAFF	TGTGCCAGCAGTTTGAAGGGGGAAGCTTTCTTT
-	-	TRBJ1-6	TRBV28	CASSPSLRGGSPLHF	TGTGCCAGCAGTCCATCACTCAGGGGTGGCTCACCCCTCCACTTT
-	few	TRBJ2-3	TRBV3-1	CASSRGPYPDTQYF	TGTGCCAGCAGCCGAGGGCCGTACCCAGATACGCAGTATTTT
-	few	TRBJ1-3	TRBV4-1	CASSQEVAGYGNTIYF	TGCGCCAGCAGCCAAGAAGTGGCCGGGTATGGAAACACCATATATTTT
-	-	TRBJ2-7	TRBV5-1	CASSLEWGAGYEQYF	TGCGCCAGCAGCTTGGAATGGGGTGCTGGCTACGAGCAGTACTTC
TRBD1	-	TRBJ1-1	TRBV29-1	CSASLGQGFTEAFF	TGCAGCGCCTCTCTGGGACAGGGGTTCACTGAAGCTTTCTTT
TRBD1	-	TRBJ2-2	TRBV2	CASSAQGPTGELFF	TGTGCCAGCAGTGCACAGGGGCCCACCGGGGAGCTGTTTTTT